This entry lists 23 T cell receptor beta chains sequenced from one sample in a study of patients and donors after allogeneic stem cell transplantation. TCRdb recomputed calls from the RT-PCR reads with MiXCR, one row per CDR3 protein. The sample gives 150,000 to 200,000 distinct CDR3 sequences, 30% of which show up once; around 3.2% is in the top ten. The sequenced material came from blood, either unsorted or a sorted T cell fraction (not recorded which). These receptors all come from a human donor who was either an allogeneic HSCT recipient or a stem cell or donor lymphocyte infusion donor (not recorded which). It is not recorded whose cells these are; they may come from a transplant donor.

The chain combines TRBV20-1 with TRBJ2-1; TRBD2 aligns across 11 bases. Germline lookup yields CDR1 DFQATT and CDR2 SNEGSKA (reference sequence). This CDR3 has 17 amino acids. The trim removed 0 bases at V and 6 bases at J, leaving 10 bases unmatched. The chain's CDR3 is CSARDAASGRKGNEQFF. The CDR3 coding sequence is TGCAGTGCTAGAGATGCGGCTAGCGGGAGGAAGGGCAATGAGCAGTTCTTC.

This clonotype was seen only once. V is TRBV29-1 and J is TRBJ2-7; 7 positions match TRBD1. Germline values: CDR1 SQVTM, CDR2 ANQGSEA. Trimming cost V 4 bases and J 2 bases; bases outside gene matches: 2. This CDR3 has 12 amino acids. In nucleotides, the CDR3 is TGCAGCGTTGCTCAGGGGGCCTACGAGCAGTACTTC. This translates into CSVAQGAYEQYF.

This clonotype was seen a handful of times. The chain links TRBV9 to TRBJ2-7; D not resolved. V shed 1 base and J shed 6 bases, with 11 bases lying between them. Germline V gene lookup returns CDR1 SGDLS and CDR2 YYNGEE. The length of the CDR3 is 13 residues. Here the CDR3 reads CASSVSQAGEQYF. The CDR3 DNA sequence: TGTGCCAGCAGCGTAAGTCAGGCTGGCGAGCAGTACTTC.

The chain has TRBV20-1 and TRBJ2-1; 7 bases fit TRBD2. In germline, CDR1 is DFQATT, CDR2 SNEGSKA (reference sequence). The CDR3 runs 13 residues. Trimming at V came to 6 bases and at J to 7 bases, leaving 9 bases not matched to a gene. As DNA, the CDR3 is TGCAGTGCAGCTCGGGGGACTACAAATGAGCAGTTCTTC. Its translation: CSAARGTTNEQFF.

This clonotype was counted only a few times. CDR3 sequence reads: CASSLSSGGDTGELFF. The CDR3 coding sequence is TGCGCCAGCAGCCTCTCTAGCGGAGGTGACACCGGGGAGCTGTTTTTT. The V gene is TRBV4-3, the J gene TRBJ2-2, with 7 bases that match TRBD2. The CDR3 extends over 16 amino acids. V lost 4 bases, J lost 3 bases, and 8 bases stayed unmatched. Germline CDR1 reads LGHNA; CDR2 reads YSLEER.

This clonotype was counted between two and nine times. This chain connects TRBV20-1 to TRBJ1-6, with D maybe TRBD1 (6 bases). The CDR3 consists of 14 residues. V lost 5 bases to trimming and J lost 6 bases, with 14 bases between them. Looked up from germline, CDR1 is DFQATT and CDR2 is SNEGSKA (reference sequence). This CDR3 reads CSAHRAGTNSPLHF. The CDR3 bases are TGCAGTGCTCACAGGGCTGGAACTAATTCACCCCTCCACTTT.

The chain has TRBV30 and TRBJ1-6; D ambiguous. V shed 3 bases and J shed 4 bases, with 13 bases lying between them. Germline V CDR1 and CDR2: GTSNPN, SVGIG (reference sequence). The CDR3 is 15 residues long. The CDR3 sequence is CAWSLGGSYNSPLHF. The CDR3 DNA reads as TGTGCCTGGAGCCTGGGCGGAAGTTATAATTCACCCCTCCACTTT.

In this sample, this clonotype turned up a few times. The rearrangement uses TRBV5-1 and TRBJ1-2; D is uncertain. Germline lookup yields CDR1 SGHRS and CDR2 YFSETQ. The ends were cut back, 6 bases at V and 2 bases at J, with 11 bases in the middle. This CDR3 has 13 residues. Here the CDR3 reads CASTLGGNYGYTF. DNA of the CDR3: TGCGCCAGCACCCTTGGCGGGAACTATGGCTACACCTTC. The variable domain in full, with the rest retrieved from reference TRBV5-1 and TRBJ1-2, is KAGVTQTPRYLIKTRGQQVTLSCSPISGHRSVSWYQQTPGQGLQFLFEYFSETQRNKGNFPGRFSGRQFSNSRSEMNVSTLELGDSALYLCASTLGGNYGYTFGSGTRLTVV.

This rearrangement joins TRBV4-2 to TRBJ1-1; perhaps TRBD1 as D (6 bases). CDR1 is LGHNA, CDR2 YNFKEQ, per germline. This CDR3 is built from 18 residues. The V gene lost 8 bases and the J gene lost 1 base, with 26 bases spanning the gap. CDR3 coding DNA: TGTGCCAGCGGCCCCTGGCTGGGGGGCGGGACACCGAACACTGAAGCTTTCTTT. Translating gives CASGPWLGGGTPNTEAFF.

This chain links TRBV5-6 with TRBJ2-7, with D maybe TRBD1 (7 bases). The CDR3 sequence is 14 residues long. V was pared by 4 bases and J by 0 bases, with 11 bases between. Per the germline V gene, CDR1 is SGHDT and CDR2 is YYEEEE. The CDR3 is CASSQGGSSYEQYF. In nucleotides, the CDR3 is TGTGCCAGCAGCCAGGGGGGTTCCTCCTACGAGCAGTACTTC. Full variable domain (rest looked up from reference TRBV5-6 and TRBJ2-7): DAGVTQSPTHLIKTRGQQVTLRCSPKSGHDTVSWYQQALGQGPQFIFQYYEEEERQRGNFPDRFSGHQFPNYSSELNVNALLLGDSALYLCASSQGGSSYEQYFGPGTRLTVT.

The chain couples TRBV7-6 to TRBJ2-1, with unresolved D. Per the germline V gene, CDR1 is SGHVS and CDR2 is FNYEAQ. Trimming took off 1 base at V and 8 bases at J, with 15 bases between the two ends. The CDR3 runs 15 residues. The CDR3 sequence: CASSLDWLSGDEQFF. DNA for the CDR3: TGTGCCAGCAGCTTAGACTGGCTATCGGGCGATGAGCAGTTCTTC.

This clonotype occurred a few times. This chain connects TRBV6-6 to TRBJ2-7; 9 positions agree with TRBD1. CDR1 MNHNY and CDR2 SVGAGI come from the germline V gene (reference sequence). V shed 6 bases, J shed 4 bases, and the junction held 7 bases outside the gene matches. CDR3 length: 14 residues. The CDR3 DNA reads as TGTGCCAGCAGCCTACCGGGACAGGGTTACGAGCAGTACTTC. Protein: CASSLPGQGYEQYF.

The CDR3 DNA sequence: TGTGCCAGCAGTTCTTACAGGAACACTGAAGCTTTCTTT. This sequence encodes CASSSYRNTEAFF. J is TRBJ1-1 and V is TRBV12-3 or TRBV12-4; D gene unclear. Trimming took off 4 bases at V and 1 base at J, with 7 bases between the two ends. The CDR3 covers 13 residues.

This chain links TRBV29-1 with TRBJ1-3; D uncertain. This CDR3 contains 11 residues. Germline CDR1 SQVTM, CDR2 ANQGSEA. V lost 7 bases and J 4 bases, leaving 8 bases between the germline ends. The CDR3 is CSALGGNTIYF. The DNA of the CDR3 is TGCAGCGCCCTTGGAGGAAACACCATATATTTT.

The CDR3 sequence is CASSLRSPSGNKNIQYF. The CDR3 region has the DNA TGTGCCAGCAGCCTTCGATCCCCTAGCGGGAATAAAAACATTCAGTACTTC. The chain carries TRBV7-6 and TRBJ2-4, with TRBD2 matching 9 bases. The length of the CDR3 is 17 residues. Trimming cost V 5 bases and J 4 bases; bases outside gene matches: 12. The germline CDR1 and CDR2 sequences are SGHVS and FNYEAQ.

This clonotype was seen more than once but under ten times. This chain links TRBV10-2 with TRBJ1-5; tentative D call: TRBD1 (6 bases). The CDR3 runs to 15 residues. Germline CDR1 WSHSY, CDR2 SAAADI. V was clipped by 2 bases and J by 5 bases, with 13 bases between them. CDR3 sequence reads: CASSEPTGLYQPQHF. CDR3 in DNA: TGCGCCAGCAGTGAGCCCACAGGGTTGTATCAGCCCCAGCATTTT.

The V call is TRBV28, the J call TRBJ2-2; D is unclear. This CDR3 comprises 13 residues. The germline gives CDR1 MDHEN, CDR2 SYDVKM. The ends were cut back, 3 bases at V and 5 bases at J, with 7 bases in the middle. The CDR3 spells CASSFGSTGELFF. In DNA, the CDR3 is TGTGCCAGCAGTTTTGGTTCGACCGGGGAGCTGTTTTTT.

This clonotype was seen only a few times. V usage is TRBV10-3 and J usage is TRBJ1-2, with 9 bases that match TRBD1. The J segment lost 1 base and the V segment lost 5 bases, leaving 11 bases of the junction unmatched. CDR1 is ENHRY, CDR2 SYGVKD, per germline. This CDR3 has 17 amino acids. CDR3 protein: CAISTITGTGINYGYTF. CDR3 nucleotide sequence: TGTGCCATCAGTACGATTACCGGGACAGGGATTAACTATGGCTACACCTTC.

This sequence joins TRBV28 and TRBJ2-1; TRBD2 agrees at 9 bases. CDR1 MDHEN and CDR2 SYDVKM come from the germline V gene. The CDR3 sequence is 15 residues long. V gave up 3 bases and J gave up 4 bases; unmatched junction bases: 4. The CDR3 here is CASSFLAGPYNEQFF. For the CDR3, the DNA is TGTGCCAGCAGTTTTCTAGCGGGGCCATACAATGAGCAGTTCTTC.

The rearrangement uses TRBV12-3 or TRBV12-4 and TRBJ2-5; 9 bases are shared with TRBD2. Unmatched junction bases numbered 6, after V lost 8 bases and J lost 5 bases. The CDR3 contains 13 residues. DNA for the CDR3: TGTGCCAGCGTAGCGGGAGCCGGTGAGACCCAGTACTTC. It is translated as CASVAGAGETQYF.

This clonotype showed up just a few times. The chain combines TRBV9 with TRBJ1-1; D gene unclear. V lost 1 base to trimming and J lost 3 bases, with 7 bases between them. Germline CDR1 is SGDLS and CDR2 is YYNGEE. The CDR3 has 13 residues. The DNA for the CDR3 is TGTGCCAGCAGCGTATCGGCCTACACTGAAGCTTTCTTT. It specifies CASSVSAYTEAFF.

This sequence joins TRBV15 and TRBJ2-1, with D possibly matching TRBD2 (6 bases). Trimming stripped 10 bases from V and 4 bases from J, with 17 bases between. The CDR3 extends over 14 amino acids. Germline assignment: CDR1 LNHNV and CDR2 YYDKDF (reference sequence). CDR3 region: CAIAIRDSYNEQFF. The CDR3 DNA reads TGTGCCATCGCGATCCGGGACTCTTACAATGAGCAGTTCTTC.

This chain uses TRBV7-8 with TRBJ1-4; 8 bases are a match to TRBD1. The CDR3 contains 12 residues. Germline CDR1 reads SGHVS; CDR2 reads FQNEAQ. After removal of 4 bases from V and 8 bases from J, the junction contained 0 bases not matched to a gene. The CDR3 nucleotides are TGTGCCAGCAGCTGGGACAGGGAAAAACTGTTTTTT. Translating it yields CASSWDREKLFF.